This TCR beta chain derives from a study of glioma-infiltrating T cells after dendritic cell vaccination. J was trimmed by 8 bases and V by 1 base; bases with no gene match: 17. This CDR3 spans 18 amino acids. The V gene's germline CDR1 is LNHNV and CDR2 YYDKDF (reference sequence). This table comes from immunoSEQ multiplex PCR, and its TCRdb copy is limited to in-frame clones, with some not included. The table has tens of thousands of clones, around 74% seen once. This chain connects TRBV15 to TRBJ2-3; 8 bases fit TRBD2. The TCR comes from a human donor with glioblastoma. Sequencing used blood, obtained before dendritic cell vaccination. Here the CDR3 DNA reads TGTGCCACCAGCAGAGGAAACAAAGCGGGGGCCCCACGGGGTACGCAGTATTTT. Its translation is CATSRGNKAGAPRGTQYF.